The text below deals with one T cell receptor (beta chain). The sample is drawn from a study of blood T cell repertoires in COVID-19. Produced via immunoSEQ multiplex PCR; TCRdb's table is partial and in-frame only. The sample includes 250,000 to 400,000 clones, about 87% of them seen just once. This CDR3 has 15 residues. Germline V gene lookup returns CDR1 SGHTA and CDR2 FQGNSA. V was cut by 0 bases and J by 1 base, with 7 bases left in between. This clonotype originated in a woman under 40 who had recovered from COVID-19. The sample comprised PBMCs or T cells enriched from blood (not recorded which). This chain uses TRBV7-2 with TRBJ1-5; no reliable D call. The CDR3 here is CASSLARGSNQPQHF. CDR3 DNA: TGTGCCAGCAGCTTAGCGCGCGGCAGCAATCAGCCCCAGCATTTT.